This T cell receptor (beta chain) was sequenced during a study of blood T cell repertoires in COVID-19. In the original processing: Amplification of reference gene primers provided the estimated nucleated cell counts. Profiled with immunoSEQ multiplex PCR; TCRdb holds only in-frame clones, not every one. V, J and clone size reflect that table, while D and trimming were determined from the DNA. This sample yields about 440,000 clones, of which 90% are seen a single time; approximately 0.65% belongs to the top ten. Enrolled through a virtual design, the participants were between 18 and 89 years of age and came from fewer than 30 US areas. Assignments of participants to cohorts depended upon their own reported clinical history. V lost 4 bases, J lost 9 bases, and 22 bases lay in between. Germline CDR1 is SEHNR and CDR2 is FQNEAQ (reference sequence). CDR3 length: 17 residues.

The origin of this receptor is a man aged 18 to 30 who had recovered from COVID-19. The sample was PBMCs or T cells enriched from blood (not recorded which). The genes are TRBV7-9 and TRBJ1-6, with a weak D call TRBD1 (6 bases). The chain's CDR3 is CASSSPPGHQGSSPLHF. CDR3 nucleotide sequence: TGTGCCAGCAGCTCCCCCCCCGGGCACCAGGGGAGTTCACCCCTCCACTTT.